The 29 T cell receptor beta chains in this list originate from one sample, sequenced in a study of T cell responses to AZD1222 COVID-19 vaccine. Profiling relied on immunoSEQ multiplex PCR, and the TCRdb table lists in-frame clones only, not all of them. The table includes tens of thousands of clones, 75% to 90% detected once. The source material was peripheral blood, sampled 28 days after the second AZD1222 dose. The receptors derive from an adult who received the AZD1222 COVID-19 vaccine.

This clone was seen a few times. The chain uses TRBV11-3 and TRBJ2-2, with TRBD1 matching over 8 bases. The V segment lost 4 bases and the J segment 3 bases; nucleotides outside the gene matches: 10. CDR3 length equals 17 residues. Per germline, CDR1 SGHNT and CDR2 YENEEA. DNA of the CDR3: TGTGCCAGCAGCTCTCTCTCCAGGGGACAGGACACCGGGGAGCTGTTTTTT. This encodes CASSSLSRGQDTGELFF.

By proportion, this clone is medium-sized (0.01 to 0.1%). The V call is TRBV5-1, the J call TRBJ2-1; the match to TRBD2 covers 9 bases. The CDR3 is 17 residues long. The ends lost 3 bases at V and 4 bases at J; junction bases unmatched: 11. The V gene's germline CDR1 is SGHRS and CDR2 YFSETQ. The CDR3 is CASSSTGQAGGYNEQFF. The CDR3 region has the DNA TGCGCCAGCAGCTCGACCGGCCAGGCGGGGGGGTACAATGAGCAGTTCTTC.

The chain joins TRBV7-6 to TRBJ1-1; TRBD1 aligns across 7 bases. The germline CDR1 and CDR2 sequences are SGHVS and FNYEAQ. This CDR3 is built from 15 residues. Losses at the gene ends were 5 bases for V and 5 bases for J; bases not matched to a gene: 11. This CDR3 reads CASSLYRGGGTEAFF. CDR3 bases: TGTGCCAGCAGCCTATACAGGGGCGGAGGGACTGAAGCTTTCTTT.

The sample holds one count of this clone. The J gene is TRBJ2-5, the V gene TRBV6-1, with D hard to call. This CDR3 comprises 12 residues. Germline-derived CDR1 and CDR2 are MNHNS and SASEGT. Between the trimmed V and J ends, which lost 1 base and 6 bases, there was a span of 6 bases. CDR3 protein: CASSEGIQTQYF. CDR3 sequence (DNA): TGTGCCAGCAGTGAAGGGATCCAGACCCAGTACTTC.

The chain joins TRBV12-5 to TRBJ1-5, with D unresolved. CDR1 and CDR2 from the germline V gene are LGHNT and FRNRAP. The V end was cut by 3 bases, the J end by 3 bases, with 15 bases between. This CDR3 comprises 16 residues. CDR3 DNA: TGTGCTAGTGGTTTCCTTATGTCTTTCTCCAATCAGCCCCAGCATTTT. Its translation is CASGFLMSFSNQPQHF.

This clone was recorded only once. This CDR3 reads CASSRGQGMGNSPLHF. The CDR3 nucleotides read TGTGCCAGTAGTCGGGGACAGGGAATGGGGAATTCACCCCTCCACTTT. The V call is TRBV19, the J call TRBJ1-6; 9 nucleotides line up with TRBD1. The CDR3 has 16 amino acids. J lost 7 bases, V lost 5 bases, and 9 bases had no gene match. The germline V gene has CDR1 LNHDA and CDR2 SQIVND (reference sequence).

This chain links TRBV2 with TRBJ2-5; 10 bases align to TRBD2. This CDR3 contains 15 residues. V was pared by 3 bases and J by 6 bases, with 7 bases of the junction left unmatched. Germline loops: CDR1 SNHLY, CDR2 FYNNEI. In nucleotides, the CDR3 is TGTGCCAGCAGTGAGCAGCGGGGGGGCGGGCAGACCCAGTACTTC. Its translation: CASSEQRGGGQTQYF. The full variable domain, in which reference TRBV2 and TRBJ2-5 provide the parts outside the CDR3, is EPEVTQTPSHQVTQMGQEVILRCVPISNHLYFYWYRQILGQKVEFLVSFYNNEISEKSEIFDDQFSVERPDGSNFTLKIRSTKLEDSAMYFCASSEQRGGGQTQYFGPGTRLLVL.

This chain links TRBV19 with TRBJ2-1, with no clear D. V lost 5 bases, J lost 7 bases, and 9 bases lay in between. The CDR3 is made up of 12 amino acids. Germline V gives CDR1 LNHDA, CDR2 SQIVND (reference sequence). The DNA of the CDR3 is TGTGCCAGTAGTCTCTTGGAGAATGAGCAGTTCTTC. Translation gives CASSLLENEQFF.

V is TRBV23-1 and J is TRBJ2-1, with 7 bases identical to TRBD2. TRBV23-1 carries the ORF label, with uncertain function. The V and J ends lost 3 bases and 7 bases, in that order; junction bases with no gene match: 12. The CDR3 loop spans 16 amino acids. CDR3 sequence (DNA): TGCGCCAGCAGTCACCAAGCGGGACCGGAGCTTAATGAGCAGTTCTTC. Its protein is CASSHQAGPELNEQFF.

This chain joins TRBV4-2 and TRBJ2-7; 14 bases map to TRBD2. The CDR3 length is 18 residues. Germline CDR1 is LGHNA and CDR2 is YNFKEQ. V lost 0 bases, J lost 3 bases, and 7 bases stayed unmatched. CDR3 residues: CASSQDTRLAGGGYEQYF. Here the CDR3 DNA reads TGTGCCAGCAGCCAAGATACCAGACTAGCGGGAGGGGGCTACGAGCAGTACTTC.

This clone was found once. The chain links TRBV19 to TRBJ1-5; 8 nucleotides line up with TRBD1. Germline V gene sequence: CDR1 LNHDA, CDR2 SQIVND (reference sequence). With 3 bases clipped from V and 1 base from J, the junction kept 11 bases outside the gene matches. The CDR3 loop spans 18 amino acids. CDR3 sequence (DNA): TGTGCCAGTAGTATTCAGGGGGCGCAGGCGGGGAGCAATCAGCCCCAGCATTTT. This sequence encodes CASSIQGAQAGSNQPQHF.

The CDR3 loop reads CASSLGPAYNEQFF. For the CDR3, the DNA is TGTGCCAGCAGCTTAGGTCCGGCTTACAATGAGCAGTTCTTC. This chain joins TRBV11-2 and TRBJ2-1; D gene ambiguous. Per germline, CDR1 SGHAT and CDR2 FQNNGV. V lost 1 base to trimming and J lost 4 bases, with 8 bases between them. The CDR3 totals 14 residues.

The chain employs TRBV30 and TRBJ2-1, with 10 bases fitting TRBD2. The junction had 10 bases not matched to a gene; V was cut back by 7 bases and J by 7 bases. This CDR3 contains 14 residues. CDR1 and CDR2 from the germline V gene are GTSNPN and SVGIG (reference sequence). CDR3 sequence (DNA): TGTGCCTCGATTTTTAGCGGGAGGTCGAATGAGCAGTTCTTC. As protein: CASIFSGRSNEQFF.

V and J are TRBV7-9 and TRBJ2-7; unclear D gene. Trimming pared 0 bases from V and 5 bases from J, leaving 2 bases between. The length of the CDR3 is 11 residues. Germline V lookup: CDR1 SEHNR, CDR2 FQNEAQ (reference sequence). The DNA of the CDR3 is TGTGCCAGCAGCTTAGCCCACGAGCAGTACTTC. Protein: CASSLAHEQYF.

The chain links TRBV10-2 to TRBJ1-1; D remains ambiguous. The CDR3 is made up of 12 amino acids. CDR1 is WSHSY, CDR2 SAAADI, per germline. Trimming removed 5 bases at V and 5 bases at J, with 9 bases between. CDR3 protein: CASSFSGTEAFF. CDR3 nucleotide sequence: TGCGCCAGCAGTTTTAGTGGGACTGAAGCTTTCTTT.

This rearrangement joins TRBV5-5 to TRBJ1-2; 8 positions match TRBD1. Trimming took 6 bases from V and 0 from J; bases not matched to a gene: 4. Germline V gene sequence: CDR1 SGHKS, CDR2 YYEKEE (reference sequence). CDR3 length: 14 residues. DNA of the CDR3: TGTGCCAGCACTCTGGACAGGGCTAACTATGGCTACACCTTC. Translated, it gives CASTLDRANYGYTF.

The genes are TRBV7-9 and TRBJ2-7, with D possibly being TRBD1 (6 bases). The CDR3 is 15 amino acids. CDR1 SEHNR and CDR2 FQNEAQ come from the germline V gene (reference sequence). Trimming cost V 5 bases and J 1 base, with 15 bases left between them. CDR3 region: CASSPGWGRSYEQYF. The DNA of the CDR3 is TGTGCCAGCAGCCCCGGGTGGGGGCGTTCCTACGAGCAGTACTTC.

Note on this clone: At one boundary the junction diverges from the germline segment, which might be a read error. This chain connects TRBV5-6 to TRBJ1-3, with TRBD1 identical over 7 bases. This CDR3 has 15 amino acids. Germline CDR1 and CDR2: SGHDT and YYEEEE. The CDR3 DNA reads TGTGCCAGCAGCTCTTACAGGGGTGATCGAAAGACCATATATTTT. Its translation is CASSSYRGDRKTIYF.

The chain combines TRBV5-6 with TRBJ1-5; D not resolved. V was cut by 4 bases and J by 10 bases, with 12 bases left in between. Germline assignment: CDR1 SGHDT and CDR2 YYEEEE. This CDR3 region has 12 residues. The CDR3: CASSTREQPQHF. The DNA of the CDR3 is TGTGCCAGCAGCACGAGGGAACAACCCCAGCATTTT.

The gene calls are TRBV5-1 and TRBJ1-5, with D perhaps matching TRBD1 (5 bases). Trimming removed 1 base at V and 6 bases at J, with 11 bases between. Germline loops: CDR1 SGHRS, CDR2 YFSETQ. The CDR3 is 14 residues long. CDR3 protein: CASSLNQGVQPQHF. CDR3 nucleotide sequence: TGCGCCAGCAGCTTGAATCAAGGGGTTCAGCCCCAGCATTTT.

This clone was counted a single time. The chain recombines TRBV18 with TRBJ1-1; D not certain. The CDR3 runs to 13 residues. Germline CDR1 reads KGHSH; CDR2 reads LQKENI. The V and J ends lost 8 bases and 0 bases respectively, with 10 bases between them. CDR3 sequence (DNA): TGTGCCAGCCTCAGCGCCTTGAACACTGAAGCTTTCTTT. Protein sequence: CASLSALNTEAFF.

This clone counts as large (0.1 to 1%). The chain links TRBV6-5 to TRBJ1-2, with TRBD1 identical over 9 bases. The ends lost 6 bases at V and 8 bases at J; junction bases unmatched: 10. The CDR3 spans 14 residues. Germline CDR1 reads MNHEY; CDR2 reads SVGAGI. The CDR3 DNA follows: TGTGCCAGCAGAAACCCGGGACAGGGAGTAGGCTACACCTTC. Amino acids: CASRNPGQGVGYTF.

This chain links TRBV5-6 with TRBJ1-2; 10 bases map to TRBD1. The CDR3 covers 15 residues. Trimming cost V 4 bases and J 8 bases; bases outside gene matches: 11. CDR1 is SGHDT and CDR2 is YYEEEE in the germline V gene. The CDR3 DNA follows: TGTGCCAGCAGCATTACCGGGACAGGGGTCTCCGGCTACACCTTC. This sequence encodes CASSITGTGVSGYTF.

The chain combines TRBV6-1 with TRBJ2-3; 11 nucleotides agree with TRBD2. Germline CDR1 and CDR2: MNHNS and SASEGT. The CDR3 runs to 16 residues. J lost 2 bases, V lost 4 bases, and 5 bases had no gene match. CDR3 nucleotides: TGTGCCAGCAGTGGGGGACTAGCGGACAACACAGATACGCAGTATTTT. It encodes CASSGGLADNTDTQYF.

The V gene is TRBV5-5, the J gene TRBJ2-2; 7 positions agree with TRBD1. J was trimmed by 6 bases and V by 4 bases; bases with no gene match: 12. This CDR3 region has 16 residues. Germline V lookup: CDR1 SGHKS, CDR2 YYEKEE (reference sequence). The CDR3 coding sequence is TGTGCCAGCAGCACAACAGGGGCCCAGAGCGCCGGGGAGCTGTTTTTT. It is translated as CASSTTGAQSAGELFF.

The V and J genes are TRBV19 and TRBJ1-5, with D maybe TRBD1 (6 bases). Germline assignment: CDR1 LNHDA and CDR2 SQIVND (reference sequence). The CDR3 has 15 residues. With 10 bases removed from V and 3 bases from J, the gap between germline ends came to 19 bases. CDR3 sequence (DNA): TGTGCCACCCTCTCTCCGGGACAAGTCAATCAGCCCCAGCATTTT. Its translation is CATLSPGQVNQPQHF.

The chain employs TRBV28 and TRBJ2-1, with D maybe TRBD2 (5 bases). CDR1 and CDR2 (germline): MDHEN, SYDVKM. The CDR3 covers 13 residues. V was trimmed by 6 bases and J by 7 bases, leaving 13 bases between them. The CDR3 sequence is CASRTNLGNEQFF. The CDR3 nucleotides are TGTGCCAGCAGGACTAACCTGGGGAATGAGCAGTTCTTC.

The V call is TRBV21-1, the J call TRBJ1-1. TRBV21-1 is deemed a pseudogene. The CDR3 runs to 14 residues. The CDR3 sequence is CASSKGALDTEAFF. The CDR3, as DNA: TGTGCCAGCAGCAAAGGGGCACTAGACACTGAAGCTTTCTTT.

The chain recombines TRBV5-5 with TRBJ1-1, with 7 bases matching TRBD1. The CDR3 is 16 residues long. Trimming took 4 bases from V and 6 from J; bases not matched to a gene: 15. From germline, CDR1 is SGHKS and CDR2 YYEKEE (reference sequence). The CDR3 DNA is TGTGCCAGCAGCCCTCTCTTAGGGGGCCTTCAGGCTGAAGCTTTCTTT. Residues: CASSPLLGGLQAEAFF.